Reported below is one T cell receptor beta chain. The antigen is not known. The data were taken from a study of cytomegalovirus exposure and HLA in healthy donors. Regarding the study as a whole: Diagnosis of cytomegalovirus status made by the classifier reportedly showed high specificity and sensitivity. A link between a missense DCLRE1C variant and TCR beta V- and J-gene trimming emerged from a later analysis.

The PCR made use of 60 Vbeta and 13 Jbeta primers. Clones were sequenced by immunoSEQ multiplex PCR, and TCRdb holds only the in-frame ones, with some missing. The data hold roughly 190,000 clones, with around 79% observed a single time. The CDR3 covers 15 residues. The V gene lost 4 bases and the J gene lost 0 bases, with 10 bases spanning the gap. Germline assignment: CDR1 LNHDA and CDR2 SQIVND (reference sequence). Input material: PBMCs. The receptor was derived from a woman between 50 and 59 years old in good health and CMV-seronegative. This chain uses TRBV19 with TRBJ2-1, with D perhaps TRBD1 (5 bases). The CDR3 loop is CASSTTGNSYNEQFF. The CDR3 DNA follows: TGTGCCAGTAGTACAACAGGAAACTCCTACAATGAGCAGTTCTTC.